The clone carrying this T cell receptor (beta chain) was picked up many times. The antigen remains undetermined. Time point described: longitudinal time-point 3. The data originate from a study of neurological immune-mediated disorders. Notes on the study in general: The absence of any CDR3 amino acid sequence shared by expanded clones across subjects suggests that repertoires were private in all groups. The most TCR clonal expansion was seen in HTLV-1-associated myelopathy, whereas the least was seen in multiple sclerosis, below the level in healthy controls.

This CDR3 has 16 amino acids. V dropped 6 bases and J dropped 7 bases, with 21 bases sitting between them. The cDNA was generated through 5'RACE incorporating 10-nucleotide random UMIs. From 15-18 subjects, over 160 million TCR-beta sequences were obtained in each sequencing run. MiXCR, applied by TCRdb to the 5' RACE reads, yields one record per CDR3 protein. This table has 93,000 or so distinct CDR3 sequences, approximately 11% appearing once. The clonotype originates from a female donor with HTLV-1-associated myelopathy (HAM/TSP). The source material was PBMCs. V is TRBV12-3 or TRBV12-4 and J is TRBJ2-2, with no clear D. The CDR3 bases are TGTGCCAGCAGCCATAGGCTCCAGGCCCGAGGCGGGGAGCTGTTTTTT. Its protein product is CASSHRLQARGGELFF.